Listed below are T cell receptor beta chains from one sample, sequenced in a study of a mutant IDH1 vaccine in newly diagnosed glioma. No cognate antigen is known for these TCRs. Sequencing used immunoSEQ multiplex PCR; TCRdb keeps in-frame clones, though not all of them. The profile shows 11,000 or so clones, around 87% of them singletons. The sample in question was PBMCs, obtained from a glioma patient whose treatment included an IDH1 peptide vaccine. These receptors were taken from a woman between 40 and 55 years old with glioma. Some clones in this sample may be carry-over from other donors' samples. Both conserved end residues are part of each CDR3. D genes are given only for firm matches. The size entry is marked missing in some rows and otherwise reads once, few, many or a size class.

abundance	v_gene	len	d_gene	j_gene	CDR3nt	CDR3aa
-	TRBV5-8	13	-	TRBJ1-4	TGTGCCAGCAGCTTGGACGCGGCTGAAAAACTGTTTTTT	CASSLDAAEKLFF
-	TRBV6-1	13	-	TRBJ1-1	TGTGCCAGCAGTGAAAAGGAGAACACTGAAGCTTTCTTT	CASSEKENTEAFF
-	TRBV7-9	14	-	TRBJ2-5	TGTGCCAGCAGCCCATCAGCGAGACAAGAGACCCAGTACTTC	CASSPSARQETQYF
-	TRBV7-8	14	-	TRBJ1-2	TGTGCCAGCAGCTCACCGGACAAAAAGGGTGGCTACACCTTC	CASSSPDKKGGYTF
few	TRBV4-2	15	TRBD2	TRBJ2-3	TGTGCCAGCAGCCAATCAGCGGGAGCTTCAGATACGCAGTATTTT	CASSQSAGASDTQYF
-	TRBV5-4	15	-	TRBJ1-1	TGTGCCAGCAGCTTGGCCCGGGGAGGTAGCACTGAAGCTTTCTTT	CASSLARGGSTEAFF
-	TRBV4-2	16	TRBD1	TRBJ1-2	TGTGCCAGCAGCCAGGCCGAGGGGACAGGGGGAAGGGGCTACACCTTC	CASSQAEGTGGRGYTF
once	TRBV4-1	15	TRBD2	TRBJ2-3	TGCGCCAGCAGCCACCTAGCGGGAGGAACAGATACGCAGTATTTT	CASSHLAGGTDTQYF
-	TRBV19	15	TRBD1	TRBJ2-7	TGTGCCAGTAGTATAGGCCGGACAGGGGGCGGCGAGCAGTACTTC	CASSIGRTGGGEQYF
-	TRBV4-1	16	TRBD1	TRBJ2-5	TGCGCCAGCAGCCTCGGGTGGGACAGGGGGCCAGAGACCCAGTACTTC	CASSLGWDRGPETQYF
-	TRBV4-1	19	TRBD1	TRBJ2-1	TGCGCCAGCAGCCGCACAGGGGGGACGCAGCGGAATTCCTACAATGAGCAGTTCTTC	CASSRTGGTQRNSYNEQFF
-	TRBV7-8	18	-	TRBJ2-3	TGTGCCAGCAGCTTAGCTGGGGGAGCGGGACAGCTCACAGATACGCAGTATTTT	CASSLAGGAGQLTDTQYF
few	TRBV10-3	13	-	TRBJ1-5	TGTGCCATCAGCGCTGAGGGGGTTCAGCCCCAGCATTTT	CAISAEGVQPQHF